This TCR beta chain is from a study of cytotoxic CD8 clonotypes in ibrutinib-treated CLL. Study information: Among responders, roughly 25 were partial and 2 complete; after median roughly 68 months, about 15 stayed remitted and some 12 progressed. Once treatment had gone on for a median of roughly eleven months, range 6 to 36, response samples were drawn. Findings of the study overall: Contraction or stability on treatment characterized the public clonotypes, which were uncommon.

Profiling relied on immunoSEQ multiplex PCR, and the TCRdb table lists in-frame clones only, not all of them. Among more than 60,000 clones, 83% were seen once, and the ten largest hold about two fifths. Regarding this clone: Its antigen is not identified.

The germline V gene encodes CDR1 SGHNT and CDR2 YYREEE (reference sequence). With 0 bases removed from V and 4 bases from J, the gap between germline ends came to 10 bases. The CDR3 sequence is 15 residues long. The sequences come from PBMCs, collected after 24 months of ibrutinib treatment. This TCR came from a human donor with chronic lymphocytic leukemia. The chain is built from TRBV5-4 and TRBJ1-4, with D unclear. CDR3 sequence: CASSLAGRNNEKLFF. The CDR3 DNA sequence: TGTGCCAGCAGCTTGGCCGGCAGAAATAATGAAAAACTGTTTTTT.